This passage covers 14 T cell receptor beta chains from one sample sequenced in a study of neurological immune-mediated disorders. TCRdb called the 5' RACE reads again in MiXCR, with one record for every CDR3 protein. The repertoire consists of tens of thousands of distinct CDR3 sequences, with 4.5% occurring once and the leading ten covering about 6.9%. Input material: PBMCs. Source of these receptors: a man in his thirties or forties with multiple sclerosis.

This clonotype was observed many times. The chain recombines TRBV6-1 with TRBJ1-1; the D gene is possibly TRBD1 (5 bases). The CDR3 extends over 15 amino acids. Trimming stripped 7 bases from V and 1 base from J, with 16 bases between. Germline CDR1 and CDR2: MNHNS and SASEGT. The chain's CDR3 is CASTRGGRRNTEAFF. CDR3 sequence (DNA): TGTGCCAGCACTCGCGGGGGACGGCGGAACACTGAAGCTTTCTTT.

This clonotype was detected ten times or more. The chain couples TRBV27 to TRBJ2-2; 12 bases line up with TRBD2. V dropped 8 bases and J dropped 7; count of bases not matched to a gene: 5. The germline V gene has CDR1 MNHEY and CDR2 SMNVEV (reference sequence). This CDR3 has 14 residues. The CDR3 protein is CASGRLAGVGELFF. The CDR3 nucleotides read TGTGCCAGCGGACGACTAGCGGGGGTCGGGGAGCTGTTTTTT.

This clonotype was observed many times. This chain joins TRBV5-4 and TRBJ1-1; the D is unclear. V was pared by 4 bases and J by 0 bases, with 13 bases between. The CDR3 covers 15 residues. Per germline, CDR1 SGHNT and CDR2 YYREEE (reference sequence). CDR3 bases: TGTGCCAGCAGCCTCTCACGGGAGATGAACACTGAAGCTTTCTTT. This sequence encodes CASSLSREMNTEAFF.

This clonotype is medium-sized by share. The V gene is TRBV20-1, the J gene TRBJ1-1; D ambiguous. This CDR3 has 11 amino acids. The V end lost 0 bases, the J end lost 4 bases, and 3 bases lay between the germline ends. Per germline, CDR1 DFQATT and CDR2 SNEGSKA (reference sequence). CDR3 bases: TGCAGTGCTAGAGATCCCACTGAAGCTTTCTTT. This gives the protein CSARDPTEAFF.

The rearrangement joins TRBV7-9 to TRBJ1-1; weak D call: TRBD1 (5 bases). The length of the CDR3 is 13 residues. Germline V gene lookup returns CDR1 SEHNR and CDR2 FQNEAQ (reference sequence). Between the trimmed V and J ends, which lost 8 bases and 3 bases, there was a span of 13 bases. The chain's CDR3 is CASGPLGDTEAFF. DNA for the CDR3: TGTGCCAGCGGCCCGTTGGGGGACACTGAAGCTTTCTTT.

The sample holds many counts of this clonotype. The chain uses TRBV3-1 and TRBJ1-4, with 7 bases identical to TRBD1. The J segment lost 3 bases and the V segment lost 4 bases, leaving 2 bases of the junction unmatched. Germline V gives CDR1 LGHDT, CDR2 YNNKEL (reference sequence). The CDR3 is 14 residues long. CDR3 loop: CASSPTGPNEKLFF. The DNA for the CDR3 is TGTGCCAGCAGCCCGACAGGGCCTAATGAAAAACTGTTTTTT.

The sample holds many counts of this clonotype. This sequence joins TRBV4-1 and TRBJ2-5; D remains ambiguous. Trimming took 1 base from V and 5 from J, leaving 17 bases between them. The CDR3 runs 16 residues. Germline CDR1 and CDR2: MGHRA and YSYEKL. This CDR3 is CASSQVGIGSIETQYF. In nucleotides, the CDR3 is TGCGCCAGCAGCCAAGTCGGAATCGGCTCAATCGAGACCCAGTACTTC.

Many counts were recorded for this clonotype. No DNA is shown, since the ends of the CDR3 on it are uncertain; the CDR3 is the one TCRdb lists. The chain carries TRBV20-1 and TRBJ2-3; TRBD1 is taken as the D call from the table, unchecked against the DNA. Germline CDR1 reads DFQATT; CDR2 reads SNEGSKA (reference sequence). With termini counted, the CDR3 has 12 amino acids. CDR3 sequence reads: CSAVGPGDTQYF.

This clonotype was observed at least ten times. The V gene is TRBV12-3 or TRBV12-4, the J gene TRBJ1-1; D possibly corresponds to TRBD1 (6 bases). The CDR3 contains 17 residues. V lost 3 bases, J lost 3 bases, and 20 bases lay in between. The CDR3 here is CASSLFRGGRRDTEAFF. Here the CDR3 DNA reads TGTGCCAGCAGTTTGTTTCGGGGGGGCCGGAGGGACACTGAAGCTTTCTTT.

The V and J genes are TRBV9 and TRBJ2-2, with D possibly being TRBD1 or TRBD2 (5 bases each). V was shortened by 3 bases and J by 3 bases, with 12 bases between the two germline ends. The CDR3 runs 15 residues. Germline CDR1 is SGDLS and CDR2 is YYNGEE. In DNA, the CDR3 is TGTGCCAGCAGCGAGAGAGGGGTTGACACCGGGGAGCTGTTTTTT. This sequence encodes CASSERGVDTGELFF.

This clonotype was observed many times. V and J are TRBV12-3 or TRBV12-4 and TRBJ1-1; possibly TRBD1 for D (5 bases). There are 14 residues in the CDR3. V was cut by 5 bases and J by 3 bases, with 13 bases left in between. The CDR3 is CASSLADKYTEAFF. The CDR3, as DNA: TGTGCCAGCAGTCTCGCGGACAAGTACACTGAAGCTTTCTTT.

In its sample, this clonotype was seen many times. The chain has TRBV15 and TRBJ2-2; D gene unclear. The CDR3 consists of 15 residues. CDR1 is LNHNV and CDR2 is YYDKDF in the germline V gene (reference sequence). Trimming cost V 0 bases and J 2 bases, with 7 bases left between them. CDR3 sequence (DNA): TGTGCCACCAGCAGAGAACTGATAAACACCGGGGAGCTGTTTTTT. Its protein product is CATSRELINTGELFF.

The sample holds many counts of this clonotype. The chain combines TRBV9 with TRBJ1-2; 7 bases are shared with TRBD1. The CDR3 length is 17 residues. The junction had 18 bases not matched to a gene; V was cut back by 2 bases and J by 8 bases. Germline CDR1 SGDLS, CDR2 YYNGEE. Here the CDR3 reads CASSVPGGRGPSDGYTF. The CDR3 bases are TGTGCCAGCAGCGTCCCAGGGGGAAGGGGGCCATCGGACGGCTACACCTTC.

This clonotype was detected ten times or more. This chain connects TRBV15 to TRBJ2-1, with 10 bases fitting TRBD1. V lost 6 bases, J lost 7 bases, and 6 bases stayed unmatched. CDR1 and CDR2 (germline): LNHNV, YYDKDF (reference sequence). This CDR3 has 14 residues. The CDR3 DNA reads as TGTGCCACCAGAGACCGGACAGGGGGGAATGAGCAGTTCTTC. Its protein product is CATRDRTGGNEQFF.